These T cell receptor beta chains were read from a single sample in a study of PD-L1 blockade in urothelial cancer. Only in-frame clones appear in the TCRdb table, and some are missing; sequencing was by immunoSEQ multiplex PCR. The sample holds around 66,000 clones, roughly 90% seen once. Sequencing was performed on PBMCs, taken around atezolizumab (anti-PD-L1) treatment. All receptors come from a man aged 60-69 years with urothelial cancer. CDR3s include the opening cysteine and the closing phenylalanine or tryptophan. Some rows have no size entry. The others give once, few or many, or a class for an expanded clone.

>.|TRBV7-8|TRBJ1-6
CASSSSRQGVLAGSPLHF
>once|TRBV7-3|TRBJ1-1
CASSLEGGNTEAFF
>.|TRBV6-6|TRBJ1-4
CASSPRTGANEKLFF
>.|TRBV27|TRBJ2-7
CASSLNLGAGRTYEQYF
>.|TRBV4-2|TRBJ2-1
CASSHLLAGGGNEQFF
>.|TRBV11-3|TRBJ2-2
CASSSGQGAGGELFF
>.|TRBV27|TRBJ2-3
CASSFLAGSTDTQYF
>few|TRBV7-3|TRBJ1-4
CASSSDPQGKLFF
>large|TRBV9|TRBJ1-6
CASSVTGAVGSPLHF
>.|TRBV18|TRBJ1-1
CASSPTPDRVNTEAFF